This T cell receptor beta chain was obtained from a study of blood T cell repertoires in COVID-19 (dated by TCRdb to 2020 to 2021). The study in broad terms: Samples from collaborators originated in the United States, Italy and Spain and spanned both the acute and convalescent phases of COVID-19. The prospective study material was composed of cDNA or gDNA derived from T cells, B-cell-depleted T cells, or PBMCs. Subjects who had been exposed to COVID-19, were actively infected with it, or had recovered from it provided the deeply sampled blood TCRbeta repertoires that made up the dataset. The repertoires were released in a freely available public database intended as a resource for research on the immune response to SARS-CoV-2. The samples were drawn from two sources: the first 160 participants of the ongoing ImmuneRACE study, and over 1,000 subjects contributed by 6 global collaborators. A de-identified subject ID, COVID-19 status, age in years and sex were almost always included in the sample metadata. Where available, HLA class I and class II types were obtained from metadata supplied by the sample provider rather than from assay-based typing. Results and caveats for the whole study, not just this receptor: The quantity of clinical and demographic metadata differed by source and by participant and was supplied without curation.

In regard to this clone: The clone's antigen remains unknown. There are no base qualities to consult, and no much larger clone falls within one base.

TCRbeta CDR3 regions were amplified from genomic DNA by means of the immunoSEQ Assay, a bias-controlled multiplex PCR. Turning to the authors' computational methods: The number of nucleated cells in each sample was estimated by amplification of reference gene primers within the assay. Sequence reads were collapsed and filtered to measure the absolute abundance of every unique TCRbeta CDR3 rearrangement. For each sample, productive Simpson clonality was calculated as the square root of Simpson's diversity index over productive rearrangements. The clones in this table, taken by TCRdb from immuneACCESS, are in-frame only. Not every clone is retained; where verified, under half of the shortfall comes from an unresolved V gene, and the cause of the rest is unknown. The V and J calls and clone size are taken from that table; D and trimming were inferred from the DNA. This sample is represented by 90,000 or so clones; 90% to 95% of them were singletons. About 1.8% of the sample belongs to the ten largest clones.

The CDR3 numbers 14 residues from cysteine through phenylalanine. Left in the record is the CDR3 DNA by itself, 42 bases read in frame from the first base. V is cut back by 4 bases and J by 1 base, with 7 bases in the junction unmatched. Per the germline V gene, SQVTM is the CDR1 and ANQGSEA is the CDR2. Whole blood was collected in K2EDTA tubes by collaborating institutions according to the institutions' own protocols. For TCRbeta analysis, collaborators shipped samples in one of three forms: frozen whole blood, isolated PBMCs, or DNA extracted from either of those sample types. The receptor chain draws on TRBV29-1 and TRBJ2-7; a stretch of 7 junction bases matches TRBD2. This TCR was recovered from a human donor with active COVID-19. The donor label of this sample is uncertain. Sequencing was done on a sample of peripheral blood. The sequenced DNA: TGCAGCGTTGTCGTGGGGGGGAAATCCTACGAGCAGTACTTC. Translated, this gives CSVVVGGKSYEQYF.